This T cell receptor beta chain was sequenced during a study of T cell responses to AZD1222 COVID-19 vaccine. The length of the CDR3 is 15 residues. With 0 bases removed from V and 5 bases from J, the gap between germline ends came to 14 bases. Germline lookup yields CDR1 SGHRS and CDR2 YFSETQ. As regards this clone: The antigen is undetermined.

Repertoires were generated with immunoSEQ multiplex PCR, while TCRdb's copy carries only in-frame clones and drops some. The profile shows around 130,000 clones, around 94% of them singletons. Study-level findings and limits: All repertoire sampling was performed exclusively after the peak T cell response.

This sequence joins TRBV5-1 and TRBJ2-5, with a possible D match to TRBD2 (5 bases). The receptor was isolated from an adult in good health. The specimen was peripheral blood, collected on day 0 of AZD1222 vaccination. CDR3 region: CASSLEPGRRETQYF. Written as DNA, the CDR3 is TGCGCCAGCAGCTTGGAGCCGGGCAGGAGGGAGACCCAGTACTTC. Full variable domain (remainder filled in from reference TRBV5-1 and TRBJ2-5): KAGVTQTPRYLIKTRGQQVTLSCSPISGHRSVSWYQQTPGQGLQFLFEYFSETQRNKGNFPGRFSGRQFSNSRSEMNVSTLELGDSALYLCASSLEPGRRETQYFGPGTRLLVL.